Here is one T cell receptor beta chain with its context. These data belong to a study of blood T cell repertoires in COVID-19. At the level of the study: PBMCs, B-cell-depleted T cells, or T cells were the source of the cDNA or gDNA that made up the material.

In the authors' methods: Estimated nucleated cell counts came from reference gene primer amplification. Clones were read by immunoSEQ multiplex PCR, and TCRdb kept only the in-frame ones, dropping some. That table is the source of V, J and clone size, and D and trimming were worked out from the DNA. The sample has 270,000 or so clones; 75% to 90% are singletons. Germline assignment: CDR1 SGHDT and CDR2 YYEEEE. Trimming removed 1 base from V and 2 bases from J; junction bases left unmatched: 3. The CDR3 runs 16 residues. The chain is built from TRBV5-6 and TRBJ2-6, with 7 nucleotides matching TRBD1. The receptor was isolated from a woman in her twenties or thirties with active or convalescent COVID-19. The sample comprised peripheral blood. The CDR3, as DNA: TGTGCCAGCAGCTTGAGGACAGGAACTGGGGCCAACGTCCTGACTTTC. Protein sequence: CASSLRTGTGANVLTF.